The 17 T cell receptor beta chains presented below share a single source sample, sequenced in a study of blood T cell repertoires in COVID-19. Assay: immunoSEQ multiplex PCR; the TCRdb copy retains only in-frame clones and omits some. The profile shows about 300,000 clones, nearly 90% of them singletons. Material for sequencing was PBMCs or T cells enriched from blood (not recorded which). The source is a woman aged 25 to 45 who had recovered from COVID-19.

The genes are TRBV3-1 (or the pseudogene TRBV3-2) and TRBJ1-2; maybe TRBD1 (6 bases). Trimming took 7 bases from V and 5 from J, leaving 14 bases between them. The CDR3 has 13 residues. From germline, CDR1 is LGHDT and CDR2 YNNKEL (reference sequence). This CDR3 is CASILRQGYGYTF. The CDR3 DNA is TGTGCCAGCATCCTACGGCAGGGGTATGGCTACACCTTC.

V usage is TRBV19 and J usage is TRBJ1-1; 7 nucleotides line up with TRBD1. Germline assignment: CDR1 LNHDA and CDR2 SQIVND (reference sequence). The CDR3 has 13 residues. The J segment lost 6 bases and the V segment lost 4 bases, leaving 5 bases of the junction unmatched. The CDR3 spells CASSTHQGAEAFF. The DNA of the CDR3 is TGTGCCAGTAGTACCCATCAGGGGGCTGAAGCTTTCTTT.

The rearrangement joins TRBV5-1 to TRBJ2-6, with 7 bases identical to TRBD1. Trimming took 1 base from V and 0 from J; bases not matched to a gene: 16. This CDR3 has 21 amino acids. CDR1 is SGHRS and CDR2 is YFSETQ in the germline V gene. The CDR3 loop is CASSLIDSRRQGSSGANVLTF. The CDR3 DNA is TGCGCCAGCAGCTTGATTGATTCACGTCGACAGGGATCCTCTGGGGCCAACGTCCTGACTTTC. The entire variable domain, with the rest obtained from reference TRBV5-1 and TRBJ2-6, is as follows: KAGVTQTPRYLIKTRGQQVTLSCSPISGHRSVSWYQQTPGQGLQFLFEYFSETQRNKGNFPGRFSGRQFSNSRSEMNVSTLELGDSALYLCASSLIDSRRQGSSGANVLTFGAGSRLTVL.

This chain links TRBV24-1 with TRBJ2-5, with 10 bases matching TRBD2. Germline V lookup: CDR1 KGHDR, CDR2 SFDVKD. Trimming at V came to 3 bases and at J to 5 bases, leaving 8 bases not matched to a gene. This CDR3 comprises 16 residues. CDR3 DNA sequence: TGTGCCACCAGTGATGGAGCGGGGGGGCGCCGGGAGACCCAGTACTTC. Translating gives CATSDGAGGRRETQYF.

The chain couples TRBV4-2 to TRBJ2-2; TRBD2 aligns across 13 bases. Germline CDR1 LGHNA, CDR2 YNFKEQ. The CDR3 runs to 19 residues. After removal of 4 bases from V and 0 bases from J, the junction contained 8 bases not matched to a gene. CDR3 nucleotides: TGTGCCAGCAGCCGCCGGACTAGCGGGGGAACTACGAACACCGGGGAGCTGTTTTTT. Protein sequence: CASSRRTSGGTTNTGELFF.

V gene TRBV19 combines with J gene TRBJ2-5, with D possibly being TRBD2 (6 bases). Germline-derived CDR1 and CDR2 are LNHDA and SQIVND (reference sequence). Trimming pared 11 bases from V and 5 bases from J, leaving 15 bases between. The CDR3 length is 12 residues. The DNA of the CDR3 is TGTGCCCGAGAGCCTAGCGTCGAGACCCAGTACTTC. As protein: CAREPSVETQYF.

The chain carries TRBV6-6 and TRBJ1-3; D might be TRBD1 (5 bases). Per germline, CDR1 MNHNY and CDR2 SVGAGI (reference sequence). The ends were cut back, 10 bases at V and 0 bases at J, with 13 bases in the middle. The length of the CDR3 is 14 residues. The CDR3 region is CATLRQSSGNTIYF. The CDR3 region has the DNA TGTGCCACCCTCCGACAGAGCTCTGGAAACACCATATATTTT.

This rearrangement joins TRBV27 to TRBJ1-5; no definite D call. CDR3 length equals 14 residues. CDR1 and CDR2 (germline): MNHEY, SMNVEV (reference sequence). V was cut by 0 bases and J by 1 base, with 4 bases left in between. For the CDR3, the DNA is TGTGCCAGCAGTTTATCTGGCAGCAATCAGCCCCAGCATTTT. This gives the protein CASSLSGSNQPQHF.

This clone appeared a single time. V gene TRBV18 combines with J gene TRBJ2-1; D is perhaps TRBD2 (6 bases). The V and J ends lost 2 bases and 8 bases respectively, with 19 bases between them. CDR1 and CDR2 from the germline V gene are KGHSH and LQKENI. This CDR3 is built from 16 residues. The CDR3 reads CASSPTARDLGYEQFF. CDR3 nucleotide sequence: TGTGCCAGCTCACCAACCGCTCGGGACTTGGGCTATGAGCAGTTCTTC. The full variable domain, its missing parts supplied by reference TRBV18 and TRBJ2-1, is NAGVMQNPRHLVRRRGQEARLRCSPMKGHSHVYWYRQLPEEGLKFMVYLQKENIIDESGMPKERFSAEFPKEGPSILRIQQVVRGDSAAYFCASSPTARDLGYEQFFGPGTRLTVL.

This clone was observed a single time. V gene TRBV30 combines with J gene TRBJ2-7; D ambiguous. The CDR3 length is 11 residues. V was shortened by 2 bases and J by 12 bases, with 14 bases between the two germline ends. Germline lookup yields CDR1 GTSNPN and CDR2 SVGIG (reference sequence). This CDR3 is CAWSNQAGWYF. The CDR3 DNA reads TGTGCCTGGAGTAACCAAGCAGGATGGTACTTC.

The table lists this clone with a count of one. V and J are TRBV3-1 (or the pseudogene TRBV3-2) and TRBJ1-5; D may be TRBD1 (6 bases). Germline V gene sequence: CDR1 LGHDT, CDR2 YNNKEL (reference sequence). The length of the CDR3 is 14 residues. Trimming took 4 bases from V and 4 from J, leaving 11 bases between them. DNA of the CDR3: TGTGCCAGCAGCCGAGGGACAATTAATCAGCCCCAGCATTTT. Translated, it gives CASSRGTINQPQHF.

The chain employs TRBV7-2 and TRBJ1-2; D gene unclear. This CDR3 is built from 16 residues. Germline V gene sequence: CDR1 SGHTA, CDR2 FQGNSA. V lost 1 base to trimming and J lost 0 bases, with 12 bases between them. CDR3 in DNA: TGTGCCAGCAGCTTAGAACCAGGCCCAGCTAACTATGGCTACACCTTC. This codes for CASSLEPGPANYGYTF.

This chain uses TRBV11-3 with TRBJ2-3, with 13 bases lining up with TRBD2. V lost 6 bases to trimming and J lost 9 bases; unmatched junction nucleotides: 9. Germline CDR1 and CDR2: SGHNT and YENEEA. This CDR3 has 15 residues. This chain's CDR3 is CASSQGGTSGVTQYF. In DNA, the CDR3 is TGTGCCAGCAGTCAAGGGGGGACTAGCGGGGTCACGCAGTATTTT.

This clone is a singleton in its sample. The V gene is TRBV6-1, the J gene TRBJ1-2, with 8 nucleotides matching TRBD1. J gave up 2 bases and V 4 bases, and 12 bases lay outside the gene matches. The germline gives CDR1 MNHNS, CDR2 SASEGT. The CDR3 loop spans 17 amino acids. CDR3 loop: CASSGAGSGGQNYGYTF. The CDR3 coding sequence is TGTGCCAGCAGTGGAGCTGGGTCAGGGGGCCAAAACTATGGCTACACCTTC.

This clone has a handful of counts. The rearrangement joins TRBV30 to TRBJ1-6; D is undetermined. From germline, CDR1 is GTSNPN and CDR2 SVGIG (reference sequence). CDR3 length: 13 amino acids. The ends were cut back, 3 bases at V and 10 bases at J, with 13 bases in the middle. The CDR3 coding sequence is TGTGCCTGGAGGATCCCCCGAGGATCACCCCTCCACTTT. Its protein is CAWRIPRGSPLHF.

This chain uses TRBV5-1 with TRBJ2-5; possible D gene TRBD1, 5 bases. CDR3 length: 13 amino acids. V lost 4 bases, J lost 4 bases, and 11 bases lay in between. CDR1 is SGHRS, CDR2 YFSETQ, per germline. This CDR3 reads CASSPRTGETQYF. CDR3 nucleotides: TGCGCCAGCAGCCCCCGTACAGGAGAGACCCAGTACTTC.

This clone was recorded a few times. CDR3 residues: CASSRWTGGLTPPYEQYF. DNA for the CDR3: TGTGCCAGCAGCCGATGGACAGGGGGCCTTACTCCGCCCTACGAGCAGTACTTC. The rearrangement links TRBV14 to TRBJ2-7; 11 nucleotides agree with TRBD1. The V gene end was trimmed by 4 bases and the J gene end by 2 bases; junction bases not matched to a gene: 13. CDR1 is SGHDN and CDR2 is FVKESK in the germline V gene. This CDR3 has 18 residues.